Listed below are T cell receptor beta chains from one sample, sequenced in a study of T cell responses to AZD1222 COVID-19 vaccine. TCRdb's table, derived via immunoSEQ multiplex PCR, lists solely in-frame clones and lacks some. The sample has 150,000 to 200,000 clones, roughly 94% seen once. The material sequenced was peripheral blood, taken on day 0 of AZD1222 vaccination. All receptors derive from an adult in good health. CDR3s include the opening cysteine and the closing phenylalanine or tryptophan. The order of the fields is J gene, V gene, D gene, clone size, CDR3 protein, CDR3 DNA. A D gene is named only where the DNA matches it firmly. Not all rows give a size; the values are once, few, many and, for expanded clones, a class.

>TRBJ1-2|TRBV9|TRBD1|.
CASSVGVGETGDFGYTF
TGTGCCAGCAGCGTGGGGGTTGGCGAGACAGGGGACTTTGGCTACACCTTC
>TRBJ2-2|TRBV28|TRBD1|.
CASLARPGQGNTGELFF
TGTGCCAGCCTAGCCCGCCCGGGACAGGGGAACACCGGGGAGCTGTTTTTT
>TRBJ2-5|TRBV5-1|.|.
CASSLQTGRTETQYF
TGCGCCAGCAGCTTGCAAACCGGGCGGACAGAGACCCAGTACTTC
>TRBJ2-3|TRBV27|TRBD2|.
CASSLRLAETDTQYF
TGTGCCAGCAGTTTAAGGCTAGCGGAGACAGATACGCAGTATTTT
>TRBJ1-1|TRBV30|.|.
CAWRGIPRDGNETEAFF
TGTGCCTGGAGGGGGATCCCCCGCGACGGAAACGAAACTGAAGCTTTCTTT
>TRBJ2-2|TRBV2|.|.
CASSEVGPGELFF
TGTGCCAGCAGTGAAGTGGGTCCCGGGGAGCTGTTTTTT
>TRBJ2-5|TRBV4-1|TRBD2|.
CARSRNGELAGGQGTQYF
TGCGCCCGCAGCCGGAACGGGGAGCTAGCGGGGGGGCAAGGGACCCAGTACTTC
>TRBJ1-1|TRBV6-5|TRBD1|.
CASSTRTGSEAFF
TGTGCCAGCAGTACCCGGACAGGTTCTGAGGCTTTCTTT
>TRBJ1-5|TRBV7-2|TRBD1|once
CASSSIYPDKQGDQPQHF
TGTGCCAGCAGCTCGATTTACCCAGACAAACAGGGGGATCAGCCCCAGCATTTT
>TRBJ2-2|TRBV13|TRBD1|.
CASSHRTGKTGELFF
TGTGCCAGCAGCCACCGGACAGGGAAGACCGGGGAGCTGTTTTTT
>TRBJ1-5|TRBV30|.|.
CAWSLNAGHQPQHF
TGTGCCTGGAGTCTAAACGCAGGGCATCAGCCCCAGCATTTT
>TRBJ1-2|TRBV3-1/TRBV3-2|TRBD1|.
CASSQVDRQVGYTF
TGTGCCAGCAGCCAAGTGGACAGGCAGGTTGGCTACACCTTC
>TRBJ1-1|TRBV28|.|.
CASSLSVRGETEAFF
TGTGCCAGCAGTTTATCCGTACGGGGGGAGACTGAAGCTTTCTTT
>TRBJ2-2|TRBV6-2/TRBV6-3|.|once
CASSYGGLGGTGELFF
TGTGCCAGCAGTTATGGCGGGTTGGGCGGCACCGGGGAGCTGTTTTTT